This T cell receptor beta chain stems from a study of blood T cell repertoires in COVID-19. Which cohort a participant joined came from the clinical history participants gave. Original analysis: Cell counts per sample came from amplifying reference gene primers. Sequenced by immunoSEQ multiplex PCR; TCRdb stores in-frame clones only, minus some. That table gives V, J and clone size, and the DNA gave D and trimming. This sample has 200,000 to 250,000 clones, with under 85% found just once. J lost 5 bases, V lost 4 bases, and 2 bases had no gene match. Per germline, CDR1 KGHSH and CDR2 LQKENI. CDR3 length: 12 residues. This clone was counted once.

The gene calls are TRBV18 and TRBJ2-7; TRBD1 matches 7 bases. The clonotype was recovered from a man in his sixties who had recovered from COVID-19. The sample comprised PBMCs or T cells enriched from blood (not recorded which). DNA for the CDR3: TGTGCCAGCTCACAACAGGGGCACGAGCAGTACTTC. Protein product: CASSQQGHEQYF.